This T cell receptor (beta chain) originates from a study of T cell clones after liver transplantation. Data came from immunoSEQ multiplex PCR; TCRdb stores just in-frame clones and leaves some out. The profile shows about 51,000 clones, 55% to 85% of them singletons. This clone was observed once. This clonotype originated in a human patient who received a liver transplant. Part of the T cells may come from the graft donor. This specimen consisted of CD4+ T cells from blood, obtained about 56 months after liver transplant.

DNA of the CDR3: TGTGCCAGCAGTGACGGGCTAGCGGCGAACTCTGGGGCCAACGTCCTGACTTTC. Its protein is CASSDGLAANSGANVLTF. The chain has TRBV2 and TRBJ2-6; 7 bases are shared with TRBD2. V shed 3 bases, J shed 0 bases, and the junction held 8 bases outside the gene matches. Germline CDR1 and CDR2: SNHLY and FYNNEI. This CDR3 contains 18 residues.